The 31 T cell receptor beta chains given below trace back to one sample, sequenced in a study of T cell repertoires in aging, cancer and after chemotherapy. TRB rearrangements spanning V, D and J were amplified using mixed TRB-A/B primers. TCRdb passed the multiplex PCR reads through MiXCR, listing each CDR3 protein once. The profile shows thousands of distinct CDR3 sequences, over 20% of them singletons. The template was genomic DNA from peripheral blood, not RNA. Sequencing was done on a sample of blood. The receptors shown here come from a human donor in good health. The donor label of this sample is uncertain.

This sequence joins TRBV20-1 and TRBJ2-1, with D perhaps assigned TRBD1 or TRBD2 (5 bases each). Germline V lookup: CDR1 DFQATT, CDR2 SNEGSKA (reference sequence). V lost 6 bases, J lost 4 bases, and 13 bases lay in between. The CDR3 has 13 residues. The CDR3 loop reads CSATGRLYNEQFF. The CDR3 DNA is TGCAGTGCGACGGGACGGCTTTACAATGAGCAGTTCTTC.

This clonotype has a handful of counts. CDR3 residues: CASSQKAGLSYNEQFF. The CDR3 nucleotides read TGTGCCAGCAGCCAAAAGGCGGGACTGTCCTACAATGAGCAGTTCTTC. The chain has TRBV14 and TRBJ2-1; possibly TRBD2 for D (6 bases). The V gene lost 2 bases and the J gene lost 1 base, with 12 bases spanning the gap. CDR3 size: 16 residues. CDR1 SGHDN and CDR2 FVKESK come from the germline V gene. Full variable domain (rest looked up from reference TRBV14 and TRBJ2-1): EAGVTQFPSHSVIEKGQTVTLRCDPISGHDNLYWYRRVMGKEIKFLLHFVKESKQDESGMPNNRFLAERTGGTYSTLKVQPAELEDSGVYFCASSQKAGLSYNEQFFGPGTRLTVL.

Judged by abundance, this clonotype is medium-sized. The chain combines TRBV6-5 with TRBJ1-1; 9 positions agree with TRBD1. The CDR3 is made up of 15 amino acids. Germline CDR1 is MNHEY and CDR2 is SVGAGI. V lost 5 bases to trimming and J lost 0 bases; unmatched junction nucleotides: 4. DNA for the CDR3: TGTGCCAGCAGTAAGGACAGGGGCCTGAACACTGAAGCTTTCTTT. Amino acids: CASSKDRGLNTEAFF.

By sample fraction, this clonotype is medium-sized (0.01 to 0.1%). The chain combines TRBV11-2 with TRBJ2-3, with D possibly being TRBD1 (5 bases). CDR3 length equals 18 residues. V lost 3 bases and J lost 1, with 20 bases in between. Germline CDR1 is SGHAT and CDR2 is FQNNGV. The CDR3 nucleotides read TGTGCCAGCAGCTTCTTGGTGAAAAGGGGCGCGGGCACAGATACGCAGTATTTT. Its translation is CASSFLVKRGAGTDTQYF.

The chain has TRBV28 and TRBJ1-1; D call uncertain. This CDR3 has 12 amino acids. Germline V gene lookup returns CDR1 MDHEN and CDR2 SYDVKM. The V gene lost 3 bases and the J gene lost 2 bases, with 4 bases spanning the gap. The CDR3 loop is CASSLGNTEAFF. The CDR3 nucleotides are TGTGCCAGCAGTTTGGGTAACACTGAAGCTTTCTTT.

This clonotype was seen more than once but under ten times. The rearrangement links TRBV7-9 to TRBJ1-3; no definite D call. Germline V gene lookup returns CDR1 SEHNR and CDR2 FQNEAQ (reference sequence). Trimming took off 1 base at V and 0 bases at J, with 10 bases between the two ends. There are 16 residues in the CDR3. The CDR3 DNA reads TGTGCCAGCAGCTTAGAGGCACAGAGCTCTGGAAACACCATATATTTT. This translates into CASSLEAQSSGNTIYF.

In its sample, this clonotype is medium-sized (0.01 to 0.1%). One end of the junction varies from germline; a read error may be responsible. The V and J genes are TRBV6-6 and TRBJ1-2, with TRBD1 identical over 10 bases. From germline, CDR1 is MNHNY and CDR2 SVGAGI (reference sequence). The CDR3 covers 12 residues. The CDR3 region is CASSYDVTGGSF. DNA of the CDR3: TGTGCCAGCAGTTACGATGTGACAGGGGGCTCCTTC.

This clonotype was recorded only once. The chain is built from TRBV28 and TRBJ1-4, with 11 bases matching TRBD1. CDR3 length equals 14 residues. Germline-derived CDR1 and CDR2 are MDHEN and SYDVKM. V was pared by 8 bases and J by 4 bases, with 3 bases of the junction left unmatched. CDR3 DNA: TGTGCCAGCCGGACAGGGGGCCTTAATGAAAAACTGTTTTTT. It translates to CASRTGGLNEKLFF.

This clonotype turned up a few times. The chain employs TRBV5-4 and TRBJ1-1; D not certain. This CDR3 comprises 12 residues. Germline lookup yields CDR1 SGHNT and CDR2 YYREEE (reference sequence). Trimming shortened V by 3 bases and J by 5 bases, and 8 bases separated the two germline ends. The CDR3 DNA is TGTGCCAGCAGCTCGAGGAGGACTGAAGCTTTCTTT. It codes for CASSSRRTEAFF.

The CDR3: CASSLAGGQVPTEQFF. The DNA for the CDR3 is TGCGCCAGCAGCTTGGCCGGGGGACAGGTTCCTACAGAGCAGTTCTTC. The chain uses TRBV5-1 and TRBJ2-1, with 8 bases matching TRBD1. The CDR3 is made up of 16 amino acids. Germline V CDR1 and CDR2: SGHRS, YFSETQ. J was trimmed by 10 bases and V by 0 bases; bases with no gene match: 12.

The rearrangement uses TRBV5-1 and TRBJ2-7, with 12 nucleotides matching TRBD2. The CDR3 spans 16 residues. Losses at the gene ends were 0 bases for V and 3 bases for J; bases not matched to a gene: 4. Germline loops: CDR1 SGHRS, CDR2 YFSETQ. CDR3 in amino acids: CASSLGLAGDFYEQYF. The DNA of the CDR3 is TGCGCCAGCAGCTTGGGACTAGCGGGAGACTTCTACGAGCAGTACTTC. Variable domain in full (rest from reference TRBV5-1 and TRBJ2-7): KAGVTQTPRYLIKTRGQQVTLSCSPISGHRSVSWYQQTPGQGLQFLFEYFSETQRNKGNFPGRFSGRQFSNSRSEMNVSTLELGDSALYLCASSLGLAGDFYEQYFGPGTRLTVT.

By proportion, this clonotype is medium-sized. The chain links TRBV12-3 or TRBV12-4 to TRBJ2-5; D possibly corresponds to TRBD1 (6 bases). V lost 6 bases and J lost 5, with 13 bases in between. The CDR3 sequence is 13 residues long. CDR3 region: CASSLQGMETQYF. DNA of the CDR3: TGTGCCAGCAGCCTCCAGGGGATGGAGACCCAGTACTTC.

This clonotype was recorded a few times. The chain recombines TRBV24-1 with TRBJ1-2; D not resolved. V gave up 5 bases and J gave up 14 bases, with 20 bases separating them. Looked up from germline, CDR1 is KGHDR and CDR2 is SFDVKD. The CDR3 is made up of 13 amino acids. The CDR3 here is CATSAPDQPEQTF. The CDR3 DNA sequence: TGTGCCACCAGTGCCCCGGACCAACCCGAACAAACCTTC.

Concerning this clonotype: An end of the junction does not agree with germline; a read error may underlie this. The gene calls are TRBV11-2 and TRBJ2-1, with TRBD1 matching over 8 bases. Per germline, CDR1 SGHAT and CDR2 FQNNGV. The CDR3 extends over 15 amino acids. For the CDR3, the DNA is TGCACCAGCAGCTTGAGGCAGGGGGCCGACAATGAGCAGTTCTTC. Translation gives CTSSLRQGADNEQFF.

This clonotype was recorded a few times. CDR3 DNA sequence: TGTGCCACCAGCGGTCCGACAGGGGGGACGCGTGTCGCCAAAAACATTCAGTACTTC. Encoded protein: CATSGPTGGTRVAKNIQYF. The chain combines TRBV15 with TRBJ2-4; TRBD1 agrees at 9 bases. The germline V gene has CDR1 LNHNV and CDR2 YYDKDF (reference sequence). This CDR3 has 19 residues. The V segment lost 5 bases and the J segment 1 base; nucleotides outside the gene matches: 15.

The chain joins TRBV12-3 or TRBV12-4 to TRBJ1-2; TRBD1 matches at 9 bases. V shed 8 bases, J shed 2 bases, and the junction held 3 bases outside the gene matches. This CDR3 spans 13 amino acids. The CDR3 protein is CASGDRGNYGYTF. The CDR3 nucleotides are TGTGCCAGCGGAGACAGGGGGAACTATGGCTACACCTTC.

The rearrangement joins TRBV24-1 to TRBJ2-7, with D hard to call. Germline values: CDR1 KGHDR, CDR2 SFDVKD. The CDR3 is 13 amino acids. Between the trimmed V and J ends, which lost 3 bases and 1 base, there was a span of 6 bases. The CDR3 coding sequence is TGTGCCACCAGTGATCCCGGGTCCTACGAGCAGTACTTC. Its translation: CATSDPGSYEQYF.

The V call is TRBV6-1, the J call TRBJ1-2; 7 nucleotides line up with TRBD1. J gave up 0 bases and V 5 bases, and 3 bases lay outside the gene matches. The length of the CDR3 is 14 residues. The V gene's germline CDR1 is MNHNS and CDR2 SASEGT. The CDR3 region is CASSLTGTNYGYTF. The CDR3 nucleotides are TGTGCCAGCAGTTTGACAGGGACTAACTATGGCTACACCTTC.

This clonotype was detected once. The V gene is TRBV28, the J gene TRBJ1-5; weak D call: TRBD1 (6 bases). V lost 4 bases, J lost 4 bases, and 20 bases lay in between. Germline CDR1 MDHEN, CDR2 SYDVKM. The CDR3 runs to 17 residues. The CDR3 here is CASSSLGGLGGNQPQHF. The CDR3 DNA follows: TGTGCCAGCAGTTCCCTCGGGGGGCTCGGGGGAAATCAGCCCCAGCATTTT. Variable domain in full (rest from reference TRBV28 and TRBJ1-5): DVKVTQSSRYLVKRTGEKVFLECVQDMDHENMFWYRQDPGLGLRLIYFSYDVKMKEKGDIPEGYSVSREKKERFSLILESASTNQTSMYLCASSSLGGLGGNQPQHFGDGTRLSIL.

The chain links TRBV5-6 to TRBJ2-7; D possibly corresponds to TRBD2 (6 bases). The CDR3 covers 17 residues. V was shortened by 0 bases and J by 3 bases, with 19 bases between the two germline ends. CDR1 and CDR2 from the germline V gene are SGHDT and YYEEEE. In DNA, the CDR3 is TGTGCCAGCAGCTTGGCAGAGCCGGGACTCGGGGTCTACGAGCAGTACTTC. This encodes CASSLAEPGLGVYEQYF.

Notes on this clonotype: This may come from a read error, since a much larger clone is one base off. Here the CDR3 reads CATSRAGTGSGNEQFF. For the CDR3, the DNA is TGTGCCACCAGCAGAGCAGGGACAGGTTCGGGCAATGAGCAGTTCTTC. This sequence joins TRBV15 and TRBJ2-1; TRBD1 agrees at 8 bases. Germline V gene sequence: CDR1 LNHNV, CDR2 YYDKDF (reference sequence). The CDR3 is made up of 16 amino acids. V trimming: 1 base; J trimming: 6 bases; junction bases outside the gene matches: 8.

By share, this clonotype counts as medium-sized. The V gene is TRBV19, the J gene TRBJ1-1; D may be TRBD1 (6 bases). This CDR3 is built from 17 residues. Trimming took 7 bases from V and 0 from J, leaving 21 bases between them. CDR1 and CDR2 (germline): LNHDA, SQIVND (reference sequence). The CDR3 DNA is TGTGCCAGTACCGACATAGGCACAGGGCGGCTGAACACTGAAGCTTTCTTT. Residues: CASTDIGTGRLNTEAFF.

This clonotype was seen once. The V and J genes are TRBV11-3 and TRBJ1-4; tentatively, D is TRBD1 (6 bases). Germline V gene lookup returns CDR1 SGHNT and CDR2 YENEEA. The CDR3 is 13 amino acids. The V end lost 9 bases, the J end lost 7 bases, and 15 bases lay between the germline ends. CDR3 sequence: CARQGWGAEKLFF. As DNA, the CDR3 is TGTGCCAGACAGGGCTGGGGGGCTGAAAAACTGTTTTTT.

V gene TRBV20-1 combines with J gene TRBJ2-5, with a tentative D call TRBD1 (5 bases). The germline V gene has CDR1 DFQATT and CDR2 SNEGSKA (reference sequence). V dropped 1 base and J dropped 2 bases, with 14 bases sitting between them. The CDR3 extends over 15 amino acids. The CDR3 bases are TGCAGTGCTAGAGCCCAGAGACCAGGGCAAGAGACCCAGTACTTC. Protein product: CSARAQRPGQETQYF.

This chain uses TRBV7-6 with TRBJ1-3; TRBD1 might be the D (6 bases). Germline V gene data show CDR1 as SGHVS and CDR2 as FNYEAQ. The CDR3 sequence is 14 residues long. The V end lost 5 bases, the J end lost 7 bases, and 15 bases lay between the germline ends. This CDR3 reads CASSPRDTGNTIYF. DNA for the CDR3: TGTGCCAGCAGCCCCCGGGACACGGGGAACACCATATATTTT. Full variable domain (outside the CDR3, taken from reference TRBV7-6 and TRBJ1-3): GAGVSQSPRYKVTKRGQDVALRCDPISGHVSLYWYRQALGQGPEFLTYFNYEAQQDKSGLPNDRFSAERPEGSISTLTIQRTEQRDSAMYRCASSPRDTGNTIYFGEGSWLTVV.

The genes are TRBV12-3 or TRBV12-4 and TRBJ2-1; 8 positions match TRBD2. Losses at the gene ends were 3 bases for V and 7 bases for J; bases not matched to a gene: 5. The CDR3 extends over 14 amino acids. The CDR3 is CASSFSGTRNEQFF. In nucleotides, the CDR3 is TGTGCCAGCAGTTTTAGCGGGACGCGAAATGAGCAGTTCTTC.

As regards this clonotype: Just one base apart from a much larger clone, this may be a read error. The chain has TRBV18 and TRBJ2-1; the D gene is possibly TRBD2 (5 bases). The J call may be mistaken, given a closer DNA end match to TRBJ2-7. The CDR3 loop spans 14 amino acids. The V gene's germline CDR1 is KGHSH and CDR2 LQKENI. The CDR3 region is CASSPSRTDNEQYF. In DNA form, the CDR3 reads TGTGCCAGCTCACCATCAAGGACTGACAATGAGCAGTACTTC.

Points on this clonotype: Given a much more abundant clone one base away, this may be a read error. This rearrangement joins TRBV5-1 to TRBJ2-1; D unclear. Germline CDR1 SGHRS, CDR2 YFSETQ. The CDR3 is 13 amino acids. CDR3 DNA sequence: TGTGCCAGCAGCTTGGCTGGAGCTGAGACCCAGTTCTTC. Translation: CASSLAGAETQFF.

This clonotype is categorized as medium-sized. V and J are TRBV19 and TRBJ2-5; D remains ambiguous. Germline CDR1 and CDR2: LNHDA and SQIVND (reference sequence). The CDR3 is made up of 13 amino acids. The germline V and J ends were trimmed by 3 bases and 1 base, with 6 bases remaining between them. The CDR3 DNA follows: TGTGCCAGTAGTATTGTCATCCAAGAGACCCAGTACTTC. Translated: CASSIVIQETQYF. The full variable domain, its missing parts supplied by reference TRBV19 and TRBJ2-5, is DGGITQSPKYLFRKEGQNVTLSCEQNLNHDAMYWYRQDPGQGLRLIYYSQIVNDFQKGDIAEGYSVSREKKESFPLTVTSAQKNPTAFYLCASSIVIQETQYFGPGTRLLVL.

The rearrangement uses TRBV6-5 and TRBJ1-5; D uncertain. The CDR3 totals 14 residues. Trimming pared 5 bases from V and 0 bases from J, leaving 8 bases between. The germline gives CDR1 MNHEY, CDR2 SVGAGI. CDR3 region: CASSERLSNQPQHF. The CDR3 coding sequence is TGTGCCAGCAGTGAACGTCTTAGCAATCAGCCCCAGCATTTT.

The chain recombines TRBV20-1 with TRBJ2-1; 9 positions match TRBD2. Per germline, CDR1 DFQATT and CDR2 SNEGSKA (reference sequence). V dropped 4 bases and J dropped 11; count of bases not matched to a gene: 15. The CDR3 has 15 residues. This CDR3 reads CSAIPRISGSTQQFF. The CDR3 nucleotides are TGCAGTGCTATCCCCCGGATTAGCGGGAGTACCCAGCAGTTCTTC.